The rows below give T cell receptor beta chains drawn from one sample of a study of identical twins. TCRdb redid the calling of the 5' RACE reads with MiXCR, one entry per CDR3 protein. The table shows fewer than 350,000 distinct CDR3 sequences, with approximately 8.5% occurring only once. These sequences were also reported in another study, on yellow fever vaccine responses in identical twins.

Sequenced material: memory (CD45RO+) T cells sorted from blood. These receptors were collected from a woman aged 18-30 years in good health. The CDR3 runs from the conserved cysteine through the conserved F or W. Each record gives: V gene, D gene, clone size, J gene, CDR3 protein, CDR3 DNA. A D gene is named only where the DNA matches it firmly. Clone size, where shown, is once, few, many, or a class for clones that have expanded.

TRBV29-1,TRBD1,many,TRBJ1-2,CSVGDRGTNYGYTF,TGCAGCGTTGGGGACAGGGGTACTAACTATGGCTACACCTTC
TRBV24-1,.,many,TRBJ2-2,CATSPTADTGELFF,TGTGCCACCAGTCCGACGGCGGACACCGGGGAGCTGTTTTTT
TRBV27,.,few,TRBJ1-2,CASSPGTYGYTF,TGTGCCAGCAGTCCCGGGACTTATGGCTACACCTTC
TRBV18,TRBD2,.,TRBJ2-3,CASSPQVAGTSTDTQYF,TGTGCCAGCTCACCACAAGTAGCGGGGACTAGCACAGATACGCAGTATTTT
TRBV19,.,many,TRBJ2-7,CASSLRWGTDEQYF,TGTGCCAGTAGTCTCCGTTGGGGGACCGACGAGCAGTACTTC
TRBV15,TRBD1,.,TRBJ1-4,CATSRDGQGPSEKLFF,TGTGCCACCAGCAGAGACGGACAGGGACCCTCCGAAAAACTGTTTTTT
TRBV6-5,TRBD2,.,TRBJ2-7,CASSYSPLAGYEQYF,TGTGCCAGCAGTTACTCCCCCCTAGCGGGATACGAGCAGTACTTC
TRBV7-8,.,few,TRBJ2-2,CASSLSTVTGTGELFF,TGTGCCAGCAGCTTATCGACAGTGACGGGCACCGGGGAGCTGTTTTTT
TRBV6-6,.,.,TRBJ2-1,CASSYSYLNEQFF,TGTGCCAGCAGTTACTCGTACTTAAATGAGCAGTTCTTC
TRBV12-3/TRBV12-4,.,many,TRBJ1-2,CASSVGYGYTF,TGTGCCAGCAGTGTGGGGTATGGCTACACCTTC
TRBV15,TRBD2,few,TRBJ2-1,CATSRDRGAYNEQFF,TGTGCCACCAGCAGAGATCGGGGGGCCTACAATGAGCAGTTCTTC
TRBV14,.,.,TRBJ2-1,CASSQDPGWLQFF,TGTGCCAGCAGCCAAGATCCGGGGTGGTTGCAGTTCTTC
TRBV13,.,.,TRBJ2-1,CASSLGLRVGSYEQFF,TGTGCCAGCAGCTTAGGCCTAAGAGTAGGCAGCTATGAGCAGTTCTTC
TRBV5-1,TRBD1,many,TRBJ2-3,CASSLAAGQGITDTQYF,TGCGCCAGCAGCTTGGCCGCTGGACAGGGTATAACAGATACGCAGTATTTT
TRBV3-1,TRBD2,many,TRBJ2-2,CASSQGLATNTGELFF,TGTGCCAGCAGCCAAGGACTAGCGACGAACACCGGGGAGCTGTTTTTT
TRBV28,.,many,TRBJ2-5,CASSLGTGTQEETQYF,TGTGCCAGCAGTTTAGGGACTGGGACGCAAGAAGAGACCCAGTACTTC
TRBV11-2,TRBD2,few,TRBJ2-1,CASSLGTSYEQFF,TGTGCCAGCAGCTTGGGGACTAGCTATGAGCAGTTCTTC
TRBV5-5,.,.,TRBJ1-1,CASSSGWKNTEAFF,TGTGCCAGCAGCTCGGGGTGGAAGAACACTGAAGCTTTCTTT
TRBV4-1,TRBD2,.,TRBJ2-1,CASSQGSGRPNEQFF,TGCGCCAGCAGCCAAGGTAGCGGGAGGCCCAATGAGCAGTTCTTC
TRBV20-1,TRBD2,few,TRBJ2-5,CSARDSGRETQYF,TGCAGTGCTAGGGATAGCGGGAGGGAGACCCAGTACTTC
TRBV6-5,.,.,TRBJ2-7,CASSYQQDIYEQYF,TGTGCCAGCAGTTACCAGCAGGATATCTACGAGCAGTACTTC
TRBV7-9,.,.,TRBJ2-2,CASSFLGTTGELFF,TGTGCCAGCAGCTTTTTAGGAACAACCGGGGAGCTGTTTTTT
TRBV9,.,.,TRBJ2-3,CASSVGLGQHTDTQYF,TGTGCCAGCAGCGTAGGGTTGGGACAACACACAGATACGCAGTATTTT
TRBV5-1,.,medium-sized,TRBJ1-5,CASSGGPGNQPQHF,TGCGCCAGCTCAGGAGGGCCCGGCAATCAGCCCCAGCATTTT
TRBV12-3/TRBV12-4,.,many,TRBJ1-6,CASSLDQGSPLHF,TGTGCCAGCAGTTTGGATCAAGGTTCACCCCTCCACTTT
TRBV4-2,.,few,TRBJ2-1,CASSQDPMLDNEQFF,TGTGCCAGCAGCCAAGATCCGATGCTCGACAATGAGCAGTTCTTC
TRBV2,TRBD1,.,TRBJ1-4,CASSAGGSGEKLFF,TGTGCCAGCAGCGCAGGGGGTAGTGGTGAAAAACTGTTTTTT
TRBV5-1,.,many,TRBJ2-7,CASRAGNRSYEQYF,TGCGCCAGCCGGGCCGGGAACAGGTCCTACGAGCAGTACTTC
TRBV18,.,few,TRBJ2-7,CASSPEAGGPYEQYF,TGTGCCAGCTCACCTGAGGCAGGGGGGCCCTACGAGCAGTACTTC
TRBV20-1,TRBD2,.,TRBJ2-1,CSARDPSGKAGGRYNEQFF,TGCAGTGCTAGAGATCCCTCGGGGAAAGCGGGAGGGAGGTACAATGAGCAGTTCTTC
TRBV7-7,TRBD2,few,TRBJ2-2,CASSLVGGGVGELFF,TGTGCCAGCAGCTTAGTCGGCGGGGGTGTCGGGGAGCTGTTTTTT
TRBV28,.,many,TRBJ1-5,CASSLGQAHSNQPQHF,TGTGCCAGCAGTTTGGGACAAGCTCATAGCAATCAGCCCCAGCATTTT
TRBV12-3/TRBV12-4,.,many,TRBJ2-1,CASSLTSYLAFAYNEQFF,TGTGCCAGCAGTTTAACCTCATACCTGGCGTTCGCGTACAATGAGCAGTTCTTC
TRBV20-1,TRBD1,few,TRBJ2-2,CSAREKRGQDQWGGGELFF,TGCAGTGCTAGAGAAAAGAGGGGGCAAGATCAATGGGGTGGCGGGGAGCTGTTTTTT
TRBV27,TRBD2,many,TRBJ2-2,CASSPRREALNTGELFF,TGTGCCAGCAGCCCTCGGCGGGAGGCCTTAAACACCGGGGAGCTGTTTTTT
TRBV5-4,.,once,TRBJ2-3,CASSARDTQYF,TGTGCCAGCAGCGCAAGAGATACGCAGTATTTT
TRBV7-8,TRBD2,few,TRBJ2-1,CASSLTSGVYNEQFF,TGTGCCAGCAGCTTAACTAGCGGTGTCTACAATGAGCAGTTCTTC